The present T cell receptor (beta chain) was sequenced within a study of early T cells in non-severe SARS-CoV-2 infection (dated by TCRdb to the early 2020s). A note on the overall study: Because TCR sequencing relied on bulk RNA taken from unsorted whole blood, pairing of alpha and beta chains was not possible. Results and caveats for the whole study, not just this receptor: VDJdb matching was skewed toward anti-spike CD8 responses and likely underestimated virus-specific expansions by missing private and CD4 specificities.

The study was a case-control design nested within a healthcare worker cohort in London, UK, with weekly nasopharyngeal swab PCR tests and blood sampling. Healthcare workers were recruited during the week of the UK lockdown, between 23 and 31 March 2020, and followed weekly for up to roughly 15 weeks. As encoded in the germline V gene, CDR1 is MNHEY while CDR2 is SVGAGI. V and J are trimmed by 0 bases and 2 bases, and the gene matches miss 5 bases of the junction. The CDR3 measures 16 amino acids from cysteine to phenylalanine. Just the 48-base CDR3 DNA is kept, in frame starting at base 1. Libraries came from 5' RACE. The listed sequencing device is NextSeq 500. In the TCR library protocol, unique molecular identifiers were attached to individual cDNA molecules to correct for PCR bias and sequencing error. TCR alpha and beta chains were both sequenced, and the abundances of alpha and beta sequences in each sample were closely correlated with each other. The authors' pipeline ran thus. Decombinator V4 was used to annotate TCR sequences for V gene, J gene and CDR3. TCRs were defined as expanded if a significant change between any two time points was detected under a Poisson model with p below 0.0001. TCR abundances were normalised to the total number of TCRs sequenced per sample and expressed as counts per million. TRAV1-2 paired with TRAJ12, TRAJ20 or TRAJ33 defined MAIT TCRs, while TRAV10 paired with TRAJ18 defined iNKT TCRs. A search of VDJdb, accessed on 1 November 2021, was run for TCRs annotated to CMV, EBV and SARS-CoV-2, with TCRs annotated for multiple antigens excluded. TCRdb reran the public reads through fastp at Q25 and MiXCR, keeping productive beta chains. Here each entry gathers all rows of one CDR3 protein and keeps the most common genes and DNA. These V and J calls derive from TCRdb rather than the authors' analysis. A total of roughly 23,000 distinct CDR3 sequences appear in this sample, around 3.3% of them only once. Together, the top ten hold 4.5% to 7% of the sample.

As for this clonotype: Which antigen it targets is not known. Per-base quality was not reported, and no clone a single base away is much larger than it.

The chain is assembled from TRBV6-5 and TRBJ2-7; TRBD1 lines up with 9 middle nucleotides. The source of this sequence is an adult who was a healthcare worker with PCR-confirmed SARS-CoV-2 infection or an uninfected control (not recorded which). Sequencing used whole blood. CDR3 loop: CASSYSPQGATYEQYF. The nucleotide sequence is given as TGTGCCAGCAGTTACTCTCCACAGGGGGCTACCTACGAGCAGTACTTC.